This T cell receptor beta chain derives from a study of T cells in Graves' hyperthyroidism and ophthalmopathy. Individuals with ophthalmopathy presented a Clinical Activity Score of at least 3, a NOSPECS grade of at least 4 and a duration under 3 months. Uncontrolled infection, other autoimmune disease, pregnancy or lactation led to exclusion. The diagnostic basis comprised clinical symptoms, serum thyroxine and TRAb, thyroid ultrasound and orbital computed tomography. The PBMCs had their origin in roughly 10 ml of fresh peripheral blood. TCR beta CDR3 region amplification was performed from RNA transcripts. The HTBI primer set served for first-round RT-PCR of the TCR CDR3. TCRdb itself ran the multiplex PCR reads through MiXCR, one entry per CDR3 protein. The data hold about 640,000 distinct CDR3 sequences, with 20% to 25% observed a single time. The V gene's germline CDR1 is SQVTM and CDR2 ANQGSEA. With 0 bases clipped from V and 0 bases from J, the junction kept 16 bases outside the gene matches. CDR3 size: 20 residues.

The chain carries TRBV29-1 and TRBJ2-1; 8 bases are shared with TRBD2. The specimen sequenced was blood. The TCR was taken from a man aged 25-45 years with Graves' ophthalmopathy. CDR3 residues: CSVEDQGLALLGASYNEQFF. DNA of the CDR3: TGCAGCGTTGAAGATCAAGGACTAGCCTTACTGGGGGCCTCCTACAATGAGCAGTTCTTC.